The next 20 T cell receptor beta chains were all read from a single sample in a study of T cells after yellow fever vaccination. Each CDR3 protein is one row after TCRdb ran MiXCR on the 5' RACE reads. The top ten hold about 3% of the sample, which has hundreds of thousands of distinct CDR3 sequences, around 13% seen once. Material: CD4+ T cells sorted from PBMCs, obtained 15 days after the yellow fever booster vaccination. The origin of the receptors is a man aged 18 to 30 who received the YFV17D yellow fever vaccine.

This sequence joins TRBV18 and TRBJ2-3; D call uncertain. The V end lost 0 bases, the J end lost 10 bases, and 23 bases lay between the germline ends. CDR1 and CDR2 (germline): KGHSH, LQKENI. The CDR3 runs to 17 residues. CDR3 amino acids: CASSPPNVRVPQWPQYF. The CDR3 DNA is TGTGCCAGCTCACCACCGAATGTTCGTGTACCACAATGGCCGCAGTATTTT.

This clonotype occurred a few times. The chain couples TRBV18 to TRBJ1-5; 9 bases are shared with TRBD1. Germline CDR1 is KGHSH and CDR2 is LQKENI. The ends lost 6 bases at V and 6 bases at J; junction bases unmatched: 9. The CDR3 length is 15 residues. The CDR3 loop reads CASSEGQGLGQPQHF. For the CDR3, the DNA is TGTGCCAGCTCGGAAGGACAGGGGCTCGGTCAGCCCCAGCATTTT.

This clonotype was detected a few times. The chain has TRBV20-1 and TRBJ1-5; 9 bases are a match to TRBD1. The CDR3 extends over 14 amino acids. The germline CDR1 and CDR2 sequences are DFQATT and SNEGSKA (reference sequence). V shed 3 bases, J shed 9 bases, and the junction held 9 bases outside the gene matches. The CDR3 DNA follows: TGCAGTGCTAGCCTGGGACAGGGCGACGGGCCCCAGCATTTT. This gives the protein CSASLGQGDGPQHF.

The chain combines TRBV7-8 with TRBJ2-3; weak D call: TRBD1 (6 bases). CDR1 SGHVS and CDR2 FQNEAQ come from the germline V gene. The CDR3 spans 16 residues. V was clipped by 2 bases and J by 2 bases, with 14 bases between them. DNA of the CDR3: TGTGCCAGCAGCTTAACCAGGGGCGGCCCCACAGATACGCAGTATTTT. Protein product: CASSLTRGGPTDTQYF.

This clonotype was counted only a few times. The chain carries TRBV7-3 and TRBJ2-5, with D perhaps matching TRBD1 or TRBD2 (5 bases each). The ends were cut back, 2 bases at V and 3 bases at J, with 13 bases in the middle. This CDR3 contains 15 residues. Germline CDR1 reads SGHTA; CDR2 reads FQGTGA. CDR3 nucleotides: TGTGCCAGCAGCTTACTCGGGGACGGAGAAGAGACCCAGTACTTC. This encodes CASSLLGDGEETQYF.

This clonotype was found a few times. This sequence joins TRBV20-1 and TRBJ1-2; tentative D call: TRBD1 (6 bases). Trimming shortened V by 3 bases and J by 9 bases, and 17 bases separated the two germline ends. Per germline, CDR1 DFQATT and CDR2 SNEGSKA (reference sequence). The CDR3 runs 13 residues. CDR3 nucleotide sequence: TGCAGTGCTAGGAGAGCGACAGGCCGTAGCTACACCTTC. It encodes CSARRATGRSYTF.

V gene TRBV18 combines with J gene TRBJ1-1; D might be TRBD1 (5 bases). The CDR3 runs to 13 residues. The ends were cut back, 11 bases at V and 4 bases at J, with 17 bases in the middle. Germline lookup yields CDR1 KGHSH and CDR2 LQKENI. CDR3 sequence (DNA): TGTGCCGCCTCGGGGGGTGAGGGCACTGAAGCTTTCTTT. It encodes CAASGGEGTEAFF. Based on the CDR3 plus reference TRBV18 and TRBJ1-1, the full variable domain is NAGVMQNPRHLVRRRGQEARLRCSPMKGHSHVYWYRQLPEEGLKFMVYLQKENIIDESGMPKERFSAEFPKEGPSILRIQQVVRGDSAAYFCAASGGEGTEAFFGQGTRLTVV.

The chain links TRBV5-1 to TRBJ2-4; D is uncertain. The V gene's germline CDR1 is SGHRS and CDR2 YFSETQ. The V end lost 0 bases, the J end lost 8 bases, and 6 bases lay between the germline ends. The length of the CDR3 is 12 residues. The CDR3: CASSLVGDIQYF. As DNA, the CDR3 is TGCGCCAGCAGCTTGGTGGGCGACATTCAGTACTTC. Combining the CDR3 with reference TRBV5-1 and TRBJ2-4 gives the whole variable domain KAGVTQTPRYLIKTRGQQVTLSCSPISGHRSVSWYQQTPGQGLQFLFEYFSETQRNKGNFPGRFSGRQFSNSRSEMNVSTLELGDSALYLCASSLVGDIQYFGAGTRLSVL.

Ten or more counts support this clonotype. The chain joins TRBV20-1 to TRBJ2-3; possible D gene TRBD2, 6 bases. The CDR3 covers 16 residues. Trimming pared 2 bases from V and 0 bases from J, leaving 15 bases between. Germline lookup yields CDR1 DFQATT and CDR2 SNEGSKA (reference sequence). The CDR3 region is CSARIGGASSTDTQYF. The CDR3 nucleotides are TGCAGTGCTAGAATAGGCGGGGCCTCTAGCACAGATACGCAGTATTTT.

This clonotype was seen many times. The chain combines TRBV4-2 with TRBJ1-5; no clear D. The CDR3 runs 16 residues. Germline V gene data show CDR1 as LGHNA and CDR2 as YNFKEQ. V lost 0 bases and J lost 6, with 15 bases in between. The CDR3 reads CASSQDPVMGGQPQHF. In DNA, the CDR3 is TGTGCCAGCAGCCAAGATCCGGTTATGGGAGGTCAGCCCCAGCATTTT.

The rearrangement uses TRBV20-1 and TRBJ2-5; a weak D match, TRBD1 (5 bases). This CDR3 has 12 amino acids. V lost 2 bases and J lost 5, with 9 bases in between. Per the germline V gene, CDR1 is DFQATT and CDR2 is SNEGSKA (reference sequence). The CDR3 reads CSARSKGETQYF. As DNA, the CDR3 is TGCAGTGCTAGATCCAAGGGGGAGACCCAGTACTTC.

The V gene is TRBV5-5, the J gene TRBJ1-2; D remains ambiguous. The CDR3 runs 15 residues. The V end lost 0 bases, the J end lost 0 bases, and 9 bases lay between the germline ends. CDR1 and CDR2 from the germline V gene are SGHKS and YYEKEE (reference sequence). The CDR3 here is CASSLGGSPNYGYTF. The CDR3 nucleotides read TGTGCCAGCAGCTTGGGAGGGTCCCCTAACTATGGCTACACCTTC.

The rearrangement joins TRBV11-1 to TRBJ2-3, with D maybe TRBD1 (5 bases). Germline V gene data show CDR1 as SGHAT and CDR2 as FQDESV (reference sequence). V dropped 8 bases and J dropped 2 bases, with 8 bases sitting between them. The CDR3 has 12 residues. DNA of the CDR3: TGTGCCAGCCAGGGTCCCACAGATACGCAGTATTTT. Translating gives CASQGPTDTQYF.

This chain uses TRBV6-6 with TRBJ2-7; D is undetermined. CDR3 length: 12 amino acids. Germline V gene sequence: CDR1 MNHNY, CDR2 SVGAGI (reference sequence). Trimming removed 7 bases at V and 4 bases at J, with 11 bases between. The CDR3 nucleotides are TGTGCCAGCACCAGAACGGAGTACGAGCAGTACTTC. This translates into CASTRTEYEQYF.

V and J are TRBV12-3 or TRBV12-4 and TRBJ1-4, with 8 positions matching TRBD1. The CDR3 has 15 amino acids. J lost 8 bases, V lost 4 bases, and 9 bases had no gene match. The CDR3 coding sequence is TGTGCCAGCAGTTCCCCGACAGGGGCCAGGGAAAAACTGTTTTTT. It translates to CASSSPTGAREKLFF.

This clonotype was seen repeatedly, ten times or more. V and J are TRBV5-5 and TRBJ2-3; D is unresolved. V dropped 1 base and J dropped 6 bases, with 15 bases sitting between them. Germline V gene sequence: CDR1 SGHKS, CDR2 YYEKEE (reference sequence). This CDR3 spans 15 amino acids. In nucleotides, the CDR3 is TGTGCCAGCAGCTTGTCGTCGGTAGCAGCCGATACGCAGTATTTT. Protein: CASSLSSVAADTQYF.

The V gene is TRBV19, the J gene TRBJ2-1; the D call may be TRBD1 or TRBD2 (6 bases each). Trimming removed 5 bases from V and 5 bases from J, with 25 bases in between. CDR1 LNHDA and CDR2 SQIVND come from the germline V gene (reference sequence). CDR3 length: 18 amino acids. The DNA for the CDR3 is TGTGCCAGTAGTCAAGAGAAAGGGCTGGGGGCGGGGAACAATGAGCAGTTCTTC. Protein product: CASSQEKGLGAGNNEQFF.

This chain connects TRBV7-2 to TRBJ2-7; TRBD1 is a possible D gene (8 bases). The CDR3 consists of 14 residues. The V end lost 6 bases, the J end lost 5 bases, and 17 bases lay between the germline ends. Germline CDR1 is SGHTA and CDR2 is FQGNSA. CDR3 sequence reads: CASRITGGGNEQYF. The CDR3 nucleotides read TGTGCCAGCAGGATCACAGGGGGAGGGAACGAGCAGTACTTC.

The sample holds many counts of this clonotype. The chain joins TRBV29-1 to TRBJ2-1, with 11 nucleotides matching TRBD2. Germline loops: CDR1 SQVTM, CDR2 ANQGSEA. The CDR3 has 14 residues. J gave up 4 bases and V 4 bases, and 3 bases lay outside the gene matches. CDR3 in amino acids: CSVALAGVYNEQFF. The CDR3 DNA reads as TGCAGCGTTGCACTAGCGGGGGTTTACAATGAGCAGTTCTTC.

CDR3 amino acids: CATSDLIYRDNEKLFF. The CDR3 DNA sequence: TGTGCCACCAGTGATTTGATATACAGGGACAACGAAAAACTGTTTTTT. This chain links TRBV24-1 with TRBJ1-4; TRBD1 is a possible D gene (6 bases). The V end lost 0 bases, the J end lost 8 bases, and 15 bases lay between the germline ends. The CDR3 is 16 amino acids. CDR1 KGHDR and CDR2 SFDVKD come from the germline V gene.